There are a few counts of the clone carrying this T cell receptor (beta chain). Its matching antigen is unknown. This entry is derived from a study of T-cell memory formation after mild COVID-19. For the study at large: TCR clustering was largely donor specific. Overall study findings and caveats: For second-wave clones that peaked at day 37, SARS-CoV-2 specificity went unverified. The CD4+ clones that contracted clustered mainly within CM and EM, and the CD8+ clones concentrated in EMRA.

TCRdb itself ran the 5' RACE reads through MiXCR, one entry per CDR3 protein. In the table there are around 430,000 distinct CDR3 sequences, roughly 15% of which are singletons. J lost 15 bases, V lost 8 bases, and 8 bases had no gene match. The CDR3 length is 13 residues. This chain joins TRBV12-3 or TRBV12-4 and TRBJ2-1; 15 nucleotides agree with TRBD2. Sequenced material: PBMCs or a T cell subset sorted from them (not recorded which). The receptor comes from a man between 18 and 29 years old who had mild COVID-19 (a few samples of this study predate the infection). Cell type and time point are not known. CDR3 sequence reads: CASGGLAGGTRFF. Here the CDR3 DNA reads TGTGCCAGCGGGGGACTAGCGGGGGGCACCAGGTTCTTC.